This is a list of T cell receptor beta chains from one sample in a study of chemoradiotherapy in HPV16-positive cancers. This table comes from immunoSEQ multiplex PCR, and its TCRdb copy is limited to in-frame clones, with some not included. The sample contains approximately 23,000 clones, over 85% of which appear only once. The sequenced sample was blood, obtained from a patient who underwent chemoradiotherapy. These receptors came from a human donor with HPV-associated anogenital cancer. Each CDR3 is given with its conserved first and last residue. The D gene is left open where the match is weak.

D gene: .
J gene: TRBJ2-3
V gene: TRBV6-5
CDR3 protein: CASSYEGMNTDTQYF

D gene: TRBD1
J gene: TRBJ1-5
V gene: TRBV28
CDR3 protein: CASSRRRQGALQPQHF

D gene: .
J gene: TRBJ2-5
V gene: TRBV5-1
CDR3 protein: CASSHQETQYF

D gene: .
J gene: TRBJ2-5
V gene: TRBV6-6
CDR3 protein: CAAAGTPQETQYF

D gene: TRBD1
J gene: TRBJ1-6
V gene: TRBV18
CDR3 protein: CASSTGERYSPLHF

D gene: .
J gene: TRBJ1-5
V gene: TRBV6-9
CDR3 protein: CASSGSGRSNQPQHF

D gene: .
J gene: TRBJ2-7
V gene: TRBV13
CDR3 protein: CASSLEGSEQYF

D gene: TRBD2
J gene: TRBJ2-7
V gene: TRBV6-5
CDR3 protein: CASSYSASGSFYF

D gene: .
J gene: TRBJ1-2
V gene: TRBV18
CDR3 protein: CASSPGPGGNYGYTF

D gene: .
J gene: TRBJ1-1
V gene: TRBV7-2
CDR3 protein: CASSSRDARNTEAFF

D gene: .
J gene: TRBJ1-3
V gene: TRBV5-4
CDR3 protein: CASSFRSSGNTIYF

D gene: .
J gene: TRBJ2-2
V gene: TRBV5-1
CDR3 protein: CASSLNPGLNTGELFF

D gene: TRBD2
J gene: TRBJ2-1
V gene: TRBV11-2
CDR3 protein: CASSLSSGRNEQFF

D gene: .
J gene: TRBJ2-3
V gene: TRBV30
CDR3 protein: CAWTLGRPTDTQYF

D gene: .
J gene: TRBJ2-5
V gene: TRBV7-9
CDR3 protein: CASSLSYLGETQYF

D gene: .
J gene: TRBJ1-1
V gene: TRBV5-1
CDR3 protein: CASSLGGRGRTEAFF

D gene: TRBD1
J gene: TRBJ2-2
V gene: TRBV27
CDR3 protein: CASSLRQGAGELFF

D gene: TRBD2
J gene: TRBJ2-1
V gene: TRBV4-1
CDR3 protein: CASSPVAGGIYNEQFF

D gene: TRBD1
J gene: TRBJ2-7
V gene: TRBV4-3
CDR3 protein: CASSQERGQVYEQYF

D gene: TRBD2
J gene: TRBJ2-2
V gene: TRBV28
CDR3 protein: CASSWPGLAGVDPGELFF

D gene: .
J gene: TRBJ2-3
V gene: TRBV11-2
CDR3 protein: CASSPPWGASTDTQYF

D gene: TRBD1
J gene: TRBJ2-7
V gene: TRBV4-1
CDR3 protein: CASSQPGQSYEQYF

D gene: .
J gene: TRBJ2-3
V gene: TRBV5-5
CDR3 protein: CASRASGTATDTQYF

D gene: TRBD1
J gene: TRBJ1-2
V gene: TRBV5-1
CDR3 protein: CASSLGQGTGYTF

D gene: TRBD2
J gene: TRBJ2-5
V gene: TRBV13
CDR3 protein: CASSLYPIAGGETQYF

D gene: .
J gene: TRBJ2-7
V gene: TRBV10-2
CDR3 protein: CASAPGPYEQYF

D gene: .
J gene: TRBJ2-3
V gene: TRBV5-4
CDR3 protein: CASSLAGYEADTQYF

D gene: TRBD1
J gene: TRBJ1-5
V gene: TRBV2
CDR3 protein: CASSEETGESQPQHF

D gene: .
J gene: TRBJ1-1
V gene: TRBV5-6
CDR3 protein: CASSLPLNTEAFF

D gene: .
J gene: TRBJ2-3
V gene: TRBV7-2
CDR3 protein: CASSQDLWGESTDTQYF

D gene: .
J gene: TRBJ1-2
V gene: TRBV6-5
CDR3 protein: CASSYGTWGGYTF

D gene: TRBD1
J gene: TRBJ2-5
V gene: TRBV27
CDR3 protein: CASRHNRGRGGQETQYF

D gene: .
J gene: TRBJ2-1
V gene: TRBV4-2
CDR3 protein: CASSPPGTSHEQFF

D gene: .
J gene: TRBJ1-1
V gene: TRBV15
CDR3 protein: CATSKTGFRAITEAFF

D gene: .
J gene: TRBJ1-4
V gene: TRBV28
CDR3 protein: CASKEAGANFNEKLFF

D gene: TRBD1
J gene: TRBJ2-7
V gene: TRBV19
CDR3 protein: CASSSQGASYEQYF

D gene: TRBD1
J gene: TRBJ1-2
V gene: TRBV2
CDR3 protein: CASSDWDRGHYGYTF

D gene: .
J gene: TRBJ1-2
V gene: TRBV6-5
CDR3 protein: CASSYSVLNGYTF

D gene: TRBD2
J gene: TRBJ2-1
V gene: TRBV6-6
CDR3 protein: CASQATSGINEQFF

D gene: TRBD2
J gene: TRBJ2-2
V gene: TRBV10-1
CDR3 protein: CASSDLSGRAAGHTGELFF

D gene: .
J gene: TRBJ2-5
V gene: TRBV6-5
CDR3 protein: CASRRGLGETQYF

D gene: .
J gene: TRBJ1-3
V gene: TRBV28
CDR3 protein: CASSFMDRGNTIYF

D gene: .
J gene: TRBJ2-7
V gene: TRBV6-5
CDR3 protein: CASSTSYSLGQYF

D gene: TRBD2
J gene: TRBJ2-1
V gene: TRBV4-2
CDR3 protein: CASSPDRGGGADNEQFF

D gene: .
J gene: TRBJ2-5
V gene: TRBV30
CDR3 protein: CAWSYPRRGAETQYF

D gene: .
J gene: TRBJ2-1
V gene: TRBV6-5
CDR3 protein: CASSYSGADEQFF

D gene: .
J gene: TRBJ1-1
V gene: TRBV18
CDR3 protein: CASSPGQNTEAFF

D gene: .
J gene: TRBJ1-4
V gene: TRBV4-3
CDR3 protein: CASSQGVGRDEKLFF

D gene: .
J gene: TRBJ2-3
V gene: TRBV6-6
CDR3 protein: CASSKAIVTDTQYF

D gene: .
J gene: TRBJ2-3
V gene: TRBV4-1
CDR3 protein: CASSQGIKLTSTDTQYF

D gene: .
J gene: TRBJ1-3
V gene: TRBV28
CDR3 protein: CASSNEHHLLPERNTIYF

D gene: .
J gene: TRBJ1-1
V gene: TRBV11-2
CDR3 protein: CASSLGRGYTEAFF

D gene: TRBD2
J gene: TRBJ2-3
V gene: TRBV7-8
CDR3 protein: CASNPQPIAGARGTDTQYF